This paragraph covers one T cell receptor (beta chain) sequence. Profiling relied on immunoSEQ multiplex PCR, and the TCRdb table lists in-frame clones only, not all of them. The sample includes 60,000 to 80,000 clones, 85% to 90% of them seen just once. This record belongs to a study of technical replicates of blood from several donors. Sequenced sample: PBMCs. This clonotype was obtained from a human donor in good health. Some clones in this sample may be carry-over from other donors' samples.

CDR3 nucleotide sequence: TGTGCCAGCAGCCCCGGACTAGCGGGAGTTAATGAGCAGTTCTTC. This translates into CASSPGLAGVNEQFF. This chain links TRBV11-3 with TRBJ2-1, with 13 bases matching TRBD2. J lost 7 bases, V lost 5 bases, and 5 bases had no gene match. The CDR3 is 15 amino acids. Per germline, CDR1 SGHNT and CDR2 YENEEA.